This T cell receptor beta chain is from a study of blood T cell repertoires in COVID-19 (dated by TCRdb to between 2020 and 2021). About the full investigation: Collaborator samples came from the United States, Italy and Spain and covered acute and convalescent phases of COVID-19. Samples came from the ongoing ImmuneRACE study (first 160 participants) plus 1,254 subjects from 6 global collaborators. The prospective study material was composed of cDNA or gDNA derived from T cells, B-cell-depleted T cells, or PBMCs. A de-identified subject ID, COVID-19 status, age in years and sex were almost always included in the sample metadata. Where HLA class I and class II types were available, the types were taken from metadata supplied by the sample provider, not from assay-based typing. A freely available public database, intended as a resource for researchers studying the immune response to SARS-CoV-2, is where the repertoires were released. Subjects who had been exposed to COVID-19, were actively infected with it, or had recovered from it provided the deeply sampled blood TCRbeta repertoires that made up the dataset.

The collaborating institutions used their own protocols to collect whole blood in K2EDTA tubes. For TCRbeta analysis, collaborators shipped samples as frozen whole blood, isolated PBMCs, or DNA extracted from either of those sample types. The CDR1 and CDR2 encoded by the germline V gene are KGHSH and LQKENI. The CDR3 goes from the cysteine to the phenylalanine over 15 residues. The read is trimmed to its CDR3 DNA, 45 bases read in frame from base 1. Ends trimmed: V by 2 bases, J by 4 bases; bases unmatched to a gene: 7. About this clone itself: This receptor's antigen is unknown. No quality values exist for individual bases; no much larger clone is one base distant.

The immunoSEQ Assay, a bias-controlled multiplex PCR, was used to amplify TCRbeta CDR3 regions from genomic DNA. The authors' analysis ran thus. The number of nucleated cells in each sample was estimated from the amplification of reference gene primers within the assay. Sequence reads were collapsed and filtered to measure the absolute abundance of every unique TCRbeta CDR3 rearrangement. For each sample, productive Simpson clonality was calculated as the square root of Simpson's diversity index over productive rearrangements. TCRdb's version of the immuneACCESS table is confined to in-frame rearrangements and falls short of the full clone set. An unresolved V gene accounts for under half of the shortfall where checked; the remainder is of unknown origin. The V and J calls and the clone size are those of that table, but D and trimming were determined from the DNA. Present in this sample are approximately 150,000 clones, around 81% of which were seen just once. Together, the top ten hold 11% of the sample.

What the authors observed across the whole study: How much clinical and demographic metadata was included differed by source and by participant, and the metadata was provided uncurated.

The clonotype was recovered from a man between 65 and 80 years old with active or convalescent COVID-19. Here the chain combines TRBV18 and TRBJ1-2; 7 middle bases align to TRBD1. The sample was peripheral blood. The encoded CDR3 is CASSPRQGTVYGYTF. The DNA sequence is TGTGCCAGCTCACCAAGACAGGGAACCGTCTATGGCTACACCTTC.